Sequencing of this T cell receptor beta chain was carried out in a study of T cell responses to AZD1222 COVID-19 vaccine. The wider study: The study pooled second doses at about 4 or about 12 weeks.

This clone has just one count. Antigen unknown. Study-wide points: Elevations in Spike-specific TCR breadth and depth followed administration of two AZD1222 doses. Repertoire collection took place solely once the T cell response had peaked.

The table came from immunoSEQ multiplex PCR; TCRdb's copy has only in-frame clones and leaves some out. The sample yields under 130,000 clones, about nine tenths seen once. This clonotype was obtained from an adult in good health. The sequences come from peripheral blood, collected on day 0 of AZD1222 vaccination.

The CDR3 nucleotides read TGTGCCAGCAGTTCCCGATGGAACGAGGGAGATACGCAGTATTTT. It encodes CASSSRWNEGDTQYF. The chain uses TRBV28 and TRBJ2-3; the D gene is possibly TRBD2 (5 bases). Germline CDR1 is MDHEN and CDR2 is SYDVKM. V was cut by 4 bases and J by 5 bases, with 16 bases left in between. The CDR3 sequence is 15 residues long.